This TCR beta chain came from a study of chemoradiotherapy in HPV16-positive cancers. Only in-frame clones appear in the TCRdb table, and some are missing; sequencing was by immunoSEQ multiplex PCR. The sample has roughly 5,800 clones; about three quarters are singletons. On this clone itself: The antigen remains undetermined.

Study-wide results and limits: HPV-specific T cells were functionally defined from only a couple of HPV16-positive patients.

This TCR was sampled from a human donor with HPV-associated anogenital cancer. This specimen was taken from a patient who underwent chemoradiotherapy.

The CDR3 nucleotides read TGTGCCAGCAGTTCAGACCGGGACATAAAAGATTGGGAGACCCAGTACTTC. It specifies CASSSDRDIKDWETQYF. The rearrangement links TRBV27 to TRBJ2-5; a possible D gene is TRBD1 (6 bases). Per germline, CDR1 MNHEY and CDR2 SMNVEV (reference sequence). The CDR3 runs 17 residues. Trimming pared 4 bases from V and 5 bases from J, leaving 23 bases between.